This TCR beta chain was sequenced during a study of T cell responses to AZD1222 COVID-19 vaccine. General study points: Just a handful of people given AZD1222 tested seropositive at baseline.

This clone appeared a single time. Antigen specificity is unknown. This CDR3 has 16 residues. Germline CDR1 and CDR2: SGDLS and YYNGEE. V trimming: 2 bases; J trimming: 3 bases; junction bases outside the gene matches: 5. Profiling relied on immunoSEQ multiplex PCR, and the TCRdb table lists in-frame clones only, not all of them. This table has some 74,000 clones, about 85% appearing once. The chain recombines TRBV9 with TRBJ2-2, with TRBD1 matching over 9 bases. The specimen comprised peripheral blood, sampled 28 days after the second AZD1222 dose. The receptor's source is an adult who received the AZD1222 COVID-19 vaccine. The CDR3 protein is CASSVDRGWDTGELFF. CDR3 DNA sequence: TGTGCCAGCAGCGTGGACAGGGGCTGGGACACCGGGGAGCTGTTTTTT. The complete variable domain, with remaining parts taken from reference TRBV9 and TRBJ2-2, reads DSGVTQTPKHLITATGQRVTLRCSPRSGDLSVYWYQQSLDQGLQFLIQYYNGEERAKGNILERFSAQQFPDLHSELNLSSLELGDSALYFCASSVDRGWDTGELFFGEGSRLTVL.